Presented here are 18 T cell receptor beta chains from one specimen sequenced in a study of chemoradiotherapy in HPV16-positive cancers. Measured with immunoSEQ multiplex PCR; TCRdb has only the in-frame clones, and not every one. The sample yields about 32,000 clones, approximately 89% seen once. The specimen comprised blood, sampled from a patient who underwent chemoradiotherapy. The receptors come from a human donor with HPV-associated anogenital cancer.

The chain employs TRBV11-2 and TRBJ2-4, with 10 positions matching TRBD1. Per the germline V gene, CDR1 is SGHAT and CDR2 is FQNNGV. V lost 3 bases to trimming and J lost 9 bases; unmatched junction nucleotides: 5. This CDR3 has 14 residues. For the CDR3, the DNA is TGTGCCAGCAGCTTGAGACAGGGGGCGGTCATTCAGTACTTC. It encodes CASSLRQGAVIQYF.

The chain is built from TRBV7-2 and TRBJ2-7, with 12 nucleotides matching TRBD2. The V gene's germline CDR1 is SGHTA and CDR2 FQGNSA. V shed 1 base and J 7 bases; nucleotides not matched to a gene: 5. The CDR3 has 15 residues. Written as DNA, the CDR3 is TGTGCCAGCAGCTTAGGACTAGCGGGAGTTGGGGAGCAGTACTTC. This sequence encodes CASSLGLAGVGEQYF.

J is TRBJ1-4 and V is TRBV7-9; TRBD1 aligns across 10 bases. V was pared by 5 bases and J by 5 bases, with 2 bases of the junction left unmatched. The CDR3 sequence is 14 residues long. The V gene's germline CDR1 is SEHNR and CDR2 FQNEAQ (reference sequence). Here the CDR3 reads CASSPGQGNEKLFF. The DNA for the CDR3 is TGTGCCAGCAGCCCGGGACAGGGGAATGAAAAACTGTTTTTT.

The chain recombines TRBV30 with TRBJ2-7, with TRBD1 matching 9 bases. The CDR3 is 14 amino acids. V lost 2 bases to trimming and J lost 6 bases; unmatched junction nucleotides: 8. CDR1 GTSNPN and CDR2 SVGIG come from the germline V gene (reference sequence). CDR3 sequence: CAWSLGQGLAEQYF. The CDR3 nucleotides read TGTGCCTGGAGTCTGGGACAGGGATTGGCCGAGCAGTACTTC.

This clone was picked up a small number of times. The V gene is TRBV7-2, the J gene TRBJ1-4; no clear D. The V gene lost 5 bases and the J gene lost 0 bases, with 7 bases spanning the gap. Germline loops: CDR1 SGHTA, CDR2 FQGNSA. The CDR3 sequence is 14 residues long. Here the CDR3 DNA reads TGTGCCAGCAGCCCCGGGTCAACTAATGAAAAACTGTTTTTT. Protein sequence: CASSPGSTNEKLFF.

The rearrangement joins TRBV11-3 to TRBJ2-2, with D possibly matching TRBD2 (5 bases). The CDR3 is made up of 17 amino acids. V lost 6 bases and J 5 bases, leaving 22 bases between the germline ends. The V gene's germline CDR1 is SGHNT and CDR2 YENEEA. The CDR3 reads CASSPYETGRGTGELFF. In DNA form, the CDR3 reads TGTGCCAGCAGTCCTTACGAGACGGGCCGAGGGACCGGGGAGCTGTTTTTT.

V usage is TRBV28 and J usage is TRBJ2-1; weak D call: TRBD2 (5 bases). This CDR3 comprises 15 residues. V was cut by 6 bases and J by 4 bases, with 16 bases left in between. Germline lookup yields CDR1 MDHEN and CDR2 SYDVKM. The CDR3 DNA reads TGTGCCAGCAGCCCCACTAGATTAGGTTACAATGAGCAGTTCTTC. Residues: CASSPTRLGYNEQFF.

DNA for the CDR3: TGTGCCAGCTCGCCCGGATCGCGGGCGCCGATCGGGGGAAACACCATATATTTT. Translated: CASSPGSRAPIGGNTIYF. V is TRBV18 and J is TRBJ1-3; no clear D. Germline loops: CDR1 KGHSH, CDR2 LQKENI. The CDR3 is 18 residues long. Trimming removed 6 bases from V and 4 bases from J, with 25 bases in between.

The chain employs TRBV28 and TRBJ2-5; the D is unclear. The CDR3 spans 11 residues. Trimming removed 3 bases at V and 4 bases at J, with 3 bases between. Germline V gene lookup returns CDR1 MDHEN and CDR2 SYDVKM. The CDR3 nucleotides read TGTGCCAGCAGTTTCGGAGAGACCCAGTACTTC. This encodes CASSFGETQYF.

The chain employs TRBV27 and TRBJ1-6, with TRBD1 as a possible D gene (5 bases). Per the germline V gene, CDR1 is MNHEY and CDR2 is SMNVEV (reference sequence). Trimming took 4 bases from V and 7 from J, leaving 11 bases between them. The CDR3 contains 14 residues. CDR3 amino acids: CASSWKDSNSPLHF. The CDR3 nucleotides are TGTGCCAGCAGTTGGAAAGACAGCAATTCACCCCTCCACTTT.

This chain connects TRBV6-4 to TRBJ2-1; D call uncertain. This CDR3 comprises 15 residues. Germline lookup yields CDR1 MRHNA and CDR2 SNTAGT. Trimming left V 0 bases short and J 9 bases short, with 15 bases between. DNA of the CDR3: TGTGCCAGCAGTGACTCGATGGGTCTGGCCACTGAGCAGTTCTTC. It codes for CASSDSMGLATEQFF.

The CDR3 DNA is TGTGCCAGTAGTATCTATTCTACAACCCCAGGAAACACCATATATTTT. Amino acid sequence: CASSIYSTTPGNTIYF. This chain links TRBV19 with TRBJ1-3; D not resolved. The CDR3 contains 16 residues. CDR1 and CDR2 from the germline V gene are LNHDA and SQIVND (reference sequence). Trimming pared 3 bases from V and 4 bases from J, leaving 16 bases between.

The DNA of the CDR3 is TGCAGCGTTGAAGGATGGACAGGGAACACCGGGGAGCTGTTTTTT. Amino acids: CSVEGWTGNTGELFF. The gene calls are TRBV29-1 and TRBJ2-2; 7 nucleotides align to TRBD1. CDR3 length: 15 amino acids. Germline V gives CDR1 SQVTM, CDR2 ANQGSEA. With 1 base clipped from V and 1 base from J, the junction kept 3 bases outside the gene matches.

J is TRBJ1-2 and V is TRBV6-6; possibly TRBD1 for D (5 bases). CDR3 length: 14 residues. Trimming left V 6 bases short and J 0 bases short, with 11 bases between. CDR1 and CDR2 from the germline V gene are MNHNY and SVGAGI (reference sequence). For the CDR3, the DNA is TGTGCCAGCAGCTTGACAGAGACTAACTATGGCTACACCTTC. It is translated as CASSLTETNYGYTF.

The chain employs TRBV28 and TRBJ2-3, with no clear D. The length of the CDR3 is 12 residues. The germline V gene has CDR1 MDHEN and CDR2 SYDVKM. V was cut by 6 bases and J by 8 bases, with 12 bases left in between. The chain's CDR3 is CASSPLLGTQYF. CDR3 DNA sequence: TGTGCCAGCAGCCCTCTTCTCGGTACGCAGTATTTT.

This clone appeared a single time. This chain links TRBV7-8 with TRBJ2-1, with 11 positions matching TRBD1. Germline loops: CDR1 SGHVS, CDR2 FQNEAQ. The CDR3 is made up of 16 amino acids. V trimming: 5 bases; J trimming: 4 bases; junction bases outside the gene matches: 7. The CDR3 here is CASSRAGTGGYNEQFF. CDR3 coding DNA: TGTGCCAGCAGCCGTGCCGGGACAGGGGGTTACAATGAGCAGTTCTTC. Full variable domain (remainder filled in from reference TRBV7-8 and TRBJ2-1): GAGVSQSPRYKVAKRGQDVALRCDPISGHVSLFWYQQALGQGPEFLTYFQNEAQLDKSGLPSDRFFAERPEGSVSTLKIQRTQQEDSAVYLCASSRAGTGGYNEQFFGPGTRLTVL.

The chain has TRBV5-1 and TRBJ2-7, with D hard to call. The ends were cut back, 3 bases at V and 0 bases at J, with 10 bases in the middle. The CDR3 runs to 14 residues. Looked up from germline, CDR1 is SGHRS and CDR2 is YFSETQ. CDR3 protein: CASSSETYSYEQYF. CDR3 nucleotides: TGCGCCAGCAGCTCAGAGACATACTCCTACGAGCAGTACTTC.

The rearrangement uses TRBV6-1 and TRBJ2-1; 11 nucleotides line up with TRBD2. This CDR3 contains 19 residues. Germline V gene data show CDR1 as MNHNS and CDR2 as SASEGT. V lost 2 bases and J lost 0; bases outside the gene matches: 9. This CDR3 reads CASSEFMGLAASSYNEQFF. The CDR3 DNA follows: TGTGCCAGCAGTGAATTTATGGGACTAGCGGCCAGCTCCTACAATGAGCAGTTCTTC.